The 5 T cell receptor beta chains presented below share a single source sample, sequenced in a study of shared clonotypes between healthy human individuals. Data came from immunoSEQ multiplex PCR; TCRdb stores just in-frame clones and leaves some out. This table has millions of clones, more than 85% appearing once. The sample consisted of naive CD4+ T cells from PBMCs. Subset here: CD45RA+ positively selected. The receptors come from a man between 18 and 35 years old in good health. Some clones in this sample may be carry-over from other donors' samples.

This clone came up once. At the DNA level, this CDR3 is encoded by other sequences in the same sample as well. The chain joins TRBV9 to TRBJ1-3; D remains unclear. The CDR3 loop spans 15 amino acids. Germline CDR1 reads SGDLS; CDR2 reads YYNGEE. The V gene lost 0 bases and the J gene lost 0 bases, with 7 bases spanning the gap. The CDR3 sequence is CASSVDADSGNTIYF. CDR3 sequence (DNA): TGTGCCAGCAGCGTAGACGCCGACTCTGGAAACACCATATATTTT.

The chain joins TRBV6-1 to TRBJ1-1; no firm D call. The germline CDR1 and CDR2 sequences are MNHNS and SASEGT. This CDR3 is 14 amino acids long. V lost 7 bases to trimming and J lost 1 base, with 13 bases between them. This CDR3 is CASTLSPQNTEAFF. The CDR3 DNA follows: TGTGCCAGCACCCTGTCACCCCAGAACACTGAAGCTTTCTTT.

The V call is TRBV30, the J call TRBJ2-7, with a possible D match to TRBD2 (6 bases). V lost 4 bases to trimming and J lost 0 bases, with 13 bases between them. Germline V gene lookup returns CDR1 GTSNPN and CDR2 SVGIG (reference sequence). The CDR3 loop spans 14 amino acids. The CDR3 is CAWKPGLSSYEQYF. CDR3 DNA sequence: TGTGCCTGGAAACCGGGACTGAGCTCCTACGAGCAGTACTTC.

Here the CDR3 reads CASSYSKGTVNSPLHF. The CDR3 bases are TGTGCCAGCAGTTACTCGAAAGGGACAGTTAATTCACCCCTCCACTTT. V and J are TRBV6-5 and TRBJ1-6, with 7 bases lining up with TRBD1. CDR3 length: 16 amino acids. The germline V gene encodes CDR1 MNHEY and CDR2 SVGAGI. V lost 0 bases and J lost 6; bases outside the gene matches: 5.

V is TRBV28 and J is TRBJ1-4; D is possibly TRBD1 (5 bases). The CDR3 is 15 amino acids. With 2 bases removed from V and 3 bases from J, the gap between germline ends came to 10 bases. The V gene's germline CDR1 is MDHEN and CDR2 SYDVKM. The CDR3 DNA reads as TGTGCCAGCAGTTTACTGCCGGGGGCTAATGAAAAACTGTTTTTT. Protein sequence: CASSLLPGANEKLFF. The full variable domain, completed using reference TRBV28 and TRBJ1-4, is DVKVTQSSRYLVKRTGEKVFLECVQDMDHENMFWYRQDPGLGLRLIYFSYDVKMKEKGDIPEGYSVSREKKERFSLILESASTNQTSMYLCASSLLPGANEKLFFGSGTQLSVL.